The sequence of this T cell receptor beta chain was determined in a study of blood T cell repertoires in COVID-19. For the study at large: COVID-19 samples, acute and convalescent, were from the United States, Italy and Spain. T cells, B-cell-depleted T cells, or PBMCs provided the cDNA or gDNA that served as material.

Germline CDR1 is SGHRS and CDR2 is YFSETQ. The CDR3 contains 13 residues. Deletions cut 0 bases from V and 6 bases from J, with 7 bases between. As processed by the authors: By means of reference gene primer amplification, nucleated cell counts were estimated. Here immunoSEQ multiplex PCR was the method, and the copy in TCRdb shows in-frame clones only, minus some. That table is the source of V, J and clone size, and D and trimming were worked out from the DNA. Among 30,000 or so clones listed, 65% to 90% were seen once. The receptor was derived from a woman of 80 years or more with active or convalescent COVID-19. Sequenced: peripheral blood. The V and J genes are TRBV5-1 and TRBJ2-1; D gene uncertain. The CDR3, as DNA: TGCGCCAGCAGCTTGGGAGAGGCCAATGAGCAGTTCTTC. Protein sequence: CASSLGEANEQFF.